This entry concerns a single T cell receptor (beta chain). Its matching antigen is unknown. This CDR3 has 15 amino acids. Germline V gives CDR1 DFQATT, CDR2 SNEGSKA (reference sequence). V was clipped by 1 base and J by 6 bases; unmatched bases: 9. This sample is part of a study of T cells after yellow fever vaccination. General study results and limits: The secondary response peaked faster, at day 5 versus 15, but was weaker.

TCRdb reprocessed the 5' RACE reads with MiXCR, giving one entry per CDR3 protein. Among around 550,000 distinct CDR3 sequences, less than 20% were seen once, and the ten largest hold 14%. The chain carries TRBV20-1 and TRBJ2-3; 8 bases map to TRBD2. The clonotype was recovered from a young man who received the YFV17D yellow fever vaccine. Sequencing used PBMCs, obtained 15 days after the yellow fever booster vaccination. CDR3 DNA sequence: TGCAGTGCTAGAGCCGGGACTAGGTACGCGGATACGCAGTATTTT. Protein product: CSARAGTRYADTQYF.